This record covers a single T cell receptor (beta chain). Next came a second PCR, run for about 7 to 11 cycles, which used a sample-barcoded 5' primer along with a J-beta primer mix. TCRdb fed the 5' RACE reads into MiXCR, producing one record per CDR3 protein. The data hold hundreds of thousands of distinct CDR3 sequences, with 58% observed a single time. This record comes from a study of blood T cells in healthy people across ages. V was cut by 0 bases and J by 2 bases, with 11 bases left in between. Germline CDR1 SGHRS, CDR2 YFSETQ. The CDR3 spans 16 residues. Material: blood. The sequence derives from a man under 40 in good health. This chain uses TRBV5-1 with TRBJ2-2; no firm D call. The CDR3 DNA reads TGCGCCAGCAGCTTGGGTCACCTAATCAACACCGGGGAGCTGTTTTTT. It encodes CASSLGHLINTGELFF.